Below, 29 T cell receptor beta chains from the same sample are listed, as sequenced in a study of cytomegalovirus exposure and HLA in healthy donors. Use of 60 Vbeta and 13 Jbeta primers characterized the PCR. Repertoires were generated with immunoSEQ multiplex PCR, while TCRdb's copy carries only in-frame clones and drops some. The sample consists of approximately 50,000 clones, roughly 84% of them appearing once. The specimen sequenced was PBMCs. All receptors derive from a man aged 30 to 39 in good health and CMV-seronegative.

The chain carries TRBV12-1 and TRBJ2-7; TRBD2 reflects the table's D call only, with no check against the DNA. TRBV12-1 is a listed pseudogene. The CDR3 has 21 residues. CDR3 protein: CASSFACQSLALAVGSYEQYF. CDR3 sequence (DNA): TGTGCCAGCAGCTTTGCTTGTCAATCCCTGGCCTTAGCAGTCGGATCCTACGAGCAGTACTTC.

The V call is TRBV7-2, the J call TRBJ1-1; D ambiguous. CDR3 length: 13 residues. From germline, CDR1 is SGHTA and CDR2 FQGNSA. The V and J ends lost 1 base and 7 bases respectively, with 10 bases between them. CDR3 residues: CASSLEQTLEAFF. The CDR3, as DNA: TGTGCCAGCAGCTTAGAACAGACCCTTGAAGCTTTCTTT.

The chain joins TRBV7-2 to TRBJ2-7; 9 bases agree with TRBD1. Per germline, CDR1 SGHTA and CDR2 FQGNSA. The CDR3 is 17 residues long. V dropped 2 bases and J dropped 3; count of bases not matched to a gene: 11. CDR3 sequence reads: CASSLPGTGTYDYEQYF. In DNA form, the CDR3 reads TGTGCCAGCAGCTTACCCGGGACAGGGACCTACGACTACGAGCAGTACTTC.

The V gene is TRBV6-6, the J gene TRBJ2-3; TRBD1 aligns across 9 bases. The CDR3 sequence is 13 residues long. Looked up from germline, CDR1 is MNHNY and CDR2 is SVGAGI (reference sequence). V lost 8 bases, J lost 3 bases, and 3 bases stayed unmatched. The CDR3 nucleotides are TGTGCCAGCGCGGGACAGGGAACAGATACGCAGTATTTT. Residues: CASAGQGTDTQYF.

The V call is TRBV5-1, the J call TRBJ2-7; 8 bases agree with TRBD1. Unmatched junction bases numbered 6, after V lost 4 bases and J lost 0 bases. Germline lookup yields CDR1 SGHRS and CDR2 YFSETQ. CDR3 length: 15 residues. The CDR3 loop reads CASSPPDRASYEQYF. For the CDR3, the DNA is TGCGCCAGCAGCCCACCGGACAGGGCCTCCTACGAGCAGTACTTC.

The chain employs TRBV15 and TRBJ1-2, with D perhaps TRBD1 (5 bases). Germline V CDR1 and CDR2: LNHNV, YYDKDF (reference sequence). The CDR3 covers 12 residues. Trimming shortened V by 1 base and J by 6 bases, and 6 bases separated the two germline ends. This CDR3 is CATSRGGDGYTF. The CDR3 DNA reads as TGTGCCACCAGCAGAGGGGGGGATGGCTACACCTTC.

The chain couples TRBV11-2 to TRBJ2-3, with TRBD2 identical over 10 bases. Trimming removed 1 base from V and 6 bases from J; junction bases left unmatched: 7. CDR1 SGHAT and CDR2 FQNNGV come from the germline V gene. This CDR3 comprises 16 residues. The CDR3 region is CASSLGLAGVGDTQYF. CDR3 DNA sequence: TGTGCCAGCAGCTTAGGGCTAGCGGGAGTAGGTGATACGCAGTATTTT.

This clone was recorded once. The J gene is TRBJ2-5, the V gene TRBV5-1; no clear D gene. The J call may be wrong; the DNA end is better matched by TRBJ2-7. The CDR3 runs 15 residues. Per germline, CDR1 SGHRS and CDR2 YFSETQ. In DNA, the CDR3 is TGCGCCAGCAGCTTGCAACCGCGGCCTGCCTACGAGCAGTACTTC. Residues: CASSLQPRPAYEQYF.

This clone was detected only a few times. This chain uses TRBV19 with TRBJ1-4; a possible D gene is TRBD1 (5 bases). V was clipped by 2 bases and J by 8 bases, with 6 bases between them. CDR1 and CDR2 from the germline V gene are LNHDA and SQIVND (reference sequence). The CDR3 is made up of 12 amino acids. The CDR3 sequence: CASSIQGEKLFF. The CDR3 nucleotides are TGTGCCAGTAGTATACAGGGAGAAAAACTGTTTTTT.

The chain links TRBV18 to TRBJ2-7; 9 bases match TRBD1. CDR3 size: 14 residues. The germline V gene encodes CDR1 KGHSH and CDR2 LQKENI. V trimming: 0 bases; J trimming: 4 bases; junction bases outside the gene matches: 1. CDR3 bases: TGTGCCAGCTCACCACCGGGACAGGGTTACGAGCAGTACTTC. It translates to CASSPPGQGYEQYF.

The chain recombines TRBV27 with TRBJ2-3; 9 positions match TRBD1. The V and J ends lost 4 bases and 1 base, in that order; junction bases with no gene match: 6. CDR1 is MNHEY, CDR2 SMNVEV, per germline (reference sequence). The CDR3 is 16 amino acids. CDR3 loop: CASSSGQGSGTDTQYF. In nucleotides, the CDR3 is TGTGCCAGCAGTTCTGGACAGGGGTCGGGCACAGATACGCAGTATTTT.

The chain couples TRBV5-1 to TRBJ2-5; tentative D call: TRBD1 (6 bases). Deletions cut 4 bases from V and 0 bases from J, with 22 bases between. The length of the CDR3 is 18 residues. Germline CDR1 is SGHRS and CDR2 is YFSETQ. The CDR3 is CASSNGQTSVPYQETQYF. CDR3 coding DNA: TGCGCCAGCAGCAACGGACAGACCTCCGTTCCGTACCAAGAGACCCAGTACTTC. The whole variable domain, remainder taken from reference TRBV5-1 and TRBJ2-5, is KAGVTQTPRYLIKTRGQQVTLSCSPISGHRSVSWYQQTPGQGLQFLFEYFSETQRNKGNFPGRFSGRQFSNSRSEMNVSTLELGDSALYLCASSNGQTSVPYQETQYFGPGTRLLVL.

The CDR3 DNA reads as TGTGCCAGCGAGGGATATAGCAATCAGCCCCAGCATTTT. It specifies CASEGYSNQPQHF. V is TRBV6-6 and J is TRBJ1-5; D is ambiguous. Per germline, CDR1 MNHNY and CDR2 SVGAGI (reference sequence). There are 13 residues in the CDR3. V was clipped by 8 bases and J by 0 bases, with 8 bases between them.

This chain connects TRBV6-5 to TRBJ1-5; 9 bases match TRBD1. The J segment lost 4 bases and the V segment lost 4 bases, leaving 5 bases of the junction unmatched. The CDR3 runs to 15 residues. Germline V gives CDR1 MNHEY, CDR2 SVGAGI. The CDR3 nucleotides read TGTGCCAGCAGTTCGACAGGGGGGAGGAATCAGCCCCAGCATTTT. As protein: CASSSTGGRNQPQHF.

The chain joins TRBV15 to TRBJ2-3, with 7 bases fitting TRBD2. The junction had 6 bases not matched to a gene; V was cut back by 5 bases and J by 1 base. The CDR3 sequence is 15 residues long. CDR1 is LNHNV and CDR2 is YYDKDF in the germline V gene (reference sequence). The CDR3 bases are TGTGCCACCAGCCACGCCCGGGGGGGCACAGATACGCAGTATTTT. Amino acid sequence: CATSHARGGTDTQYF.

In nucleotides, the CDR3 is TGTGCCAGCAGCTTATACCCCACAGGGGAGGAGGACGAAGCTTTCTTT. Protein: CASSLYPTGEEDEAFF. The chain uses TRBV11-2 and TRBJ1-1; 7 bases are a match to TRBD1. The length of the CDR3 is 16 residues. The ends lost 2 bases at V and 8 bases at J; junction bases unmatched: 14. Germline V CDR1 and CDR2: SGHAT, FQNNGV.

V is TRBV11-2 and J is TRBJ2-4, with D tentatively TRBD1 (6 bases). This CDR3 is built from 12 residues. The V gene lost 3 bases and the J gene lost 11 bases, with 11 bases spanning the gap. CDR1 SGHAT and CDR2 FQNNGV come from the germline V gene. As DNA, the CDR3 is TGTGCCAGCAGCTTCTCCTCAGGGGTTCAGTACTTC. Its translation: CASSFSSGVQYF.

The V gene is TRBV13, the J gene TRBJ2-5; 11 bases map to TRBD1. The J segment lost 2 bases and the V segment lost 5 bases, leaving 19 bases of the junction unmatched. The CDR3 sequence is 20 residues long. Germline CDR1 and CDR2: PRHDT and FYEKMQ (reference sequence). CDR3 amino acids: CASSADRGRSSSGLQETQYF. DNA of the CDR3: TGTGCCAGCAGCGCGGACAGGGGGCGGTCCTCCTCGGGCCTTCAAGAGACCCAGTACTTC.

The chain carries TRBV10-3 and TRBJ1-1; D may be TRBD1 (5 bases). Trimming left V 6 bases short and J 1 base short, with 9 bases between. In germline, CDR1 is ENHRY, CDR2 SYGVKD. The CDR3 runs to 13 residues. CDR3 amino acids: CAIRSTANTEAFF. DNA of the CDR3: TGTGCCATCAGGTCGACAGCGAACACTGAAGCTTTCTTT.

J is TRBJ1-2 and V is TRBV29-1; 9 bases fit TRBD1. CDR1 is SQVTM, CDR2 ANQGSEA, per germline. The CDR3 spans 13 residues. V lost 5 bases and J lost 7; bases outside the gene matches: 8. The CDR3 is CSVRGQGVGGYTF. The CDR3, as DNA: TGCAGCGTTAGGGGACAGGGTGTCGGTGGCTACACCTTC.

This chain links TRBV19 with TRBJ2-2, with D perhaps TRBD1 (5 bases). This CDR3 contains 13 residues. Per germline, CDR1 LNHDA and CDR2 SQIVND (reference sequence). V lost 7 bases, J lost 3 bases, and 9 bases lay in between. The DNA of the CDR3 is TGTGCCAGTAACAGGTGGGACACCGGGGAGCTGTTTTTT. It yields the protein CASNRWDTGELFF.

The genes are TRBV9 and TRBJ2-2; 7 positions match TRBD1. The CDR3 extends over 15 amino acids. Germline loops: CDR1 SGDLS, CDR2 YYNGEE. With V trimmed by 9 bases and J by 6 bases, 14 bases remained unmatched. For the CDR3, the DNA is TGTGCCACCTCGTCCGGTGACAGGGCTCCCGGGGAGCTGTTTTTT. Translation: CATSSGDRAPGELFF. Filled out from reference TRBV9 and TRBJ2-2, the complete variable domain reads DSGVTQTPKHLITATGQRVTLRCSPRSGDLSVYWYQQSLDQGLQFLIQYYNGEERAKGNILERFSAQQFPDLHSELNLSSLELGDSALYFCATSSGDRAPGELFFGEGSRLTVL.

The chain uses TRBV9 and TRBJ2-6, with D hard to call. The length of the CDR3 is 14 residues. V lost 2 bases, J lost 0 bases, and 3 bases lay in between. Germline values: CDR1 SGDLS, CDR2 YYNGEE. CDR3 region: CASSVGSGANVLTF. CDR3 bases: TGTGCCAGCAGCGTCGGCTCTGGGGCCAACGTCCTGACTTTC.

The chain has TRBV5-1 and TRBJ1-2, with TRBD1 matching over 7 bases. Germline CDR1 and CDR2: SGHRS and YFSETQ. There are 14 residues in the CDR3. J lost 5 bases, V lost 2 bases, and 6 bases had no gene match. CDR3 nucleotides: TGCGCCAGCAGCTTAAAGGGACAGTCTTATGGCTACACCTTC. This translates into CASSLKGQSYGYTF.

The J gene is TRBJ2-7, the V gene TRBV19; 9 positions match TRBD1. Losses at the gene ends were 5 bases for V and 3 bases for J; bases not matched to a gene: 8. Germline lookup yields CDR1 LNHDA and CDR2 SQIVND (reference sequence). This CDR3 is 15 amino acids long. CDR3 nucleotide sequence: TGTGCCAGTAGTTTGGACAGGGGAAGAAACTACGAGCAGTACTTC. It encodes CASSLDRGRNYEQYF.

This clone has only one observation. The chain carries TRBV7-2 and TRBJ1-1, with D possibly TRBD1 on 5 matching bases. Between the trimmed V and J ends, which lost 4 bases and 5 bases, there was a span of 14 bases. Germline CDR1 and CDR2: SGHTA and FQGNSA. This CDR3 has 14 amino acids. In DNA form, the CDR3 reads TGTGCCAGCAGCTCCGGGACGAGCGGGACTGAAGCTTTCTTT. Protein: CASSSGTSGTEAFF.

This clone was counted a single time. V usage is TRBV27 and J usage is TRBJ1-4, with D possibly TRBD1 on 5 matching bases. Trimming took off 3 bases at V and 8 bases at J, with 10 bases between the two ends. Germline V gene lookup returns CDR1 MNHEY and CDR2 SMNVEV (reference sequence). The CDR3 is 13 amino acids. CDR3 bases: TGTGCCAGCAGTTTCGGGGGTAGGGAAAAACTGTTTTTT. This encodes CASSFGGREKLFF.

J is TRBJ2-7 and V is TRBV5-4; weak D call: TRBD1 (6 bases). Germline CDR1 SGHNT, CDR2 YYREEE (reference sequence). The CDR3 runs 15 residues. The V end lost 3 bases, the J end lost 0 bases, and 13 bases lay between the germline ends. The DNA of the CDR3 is TGTGCCAGCAGCTCCACCCGGACAGCCTCCTACGAGCAGTACTTC. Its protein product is CASSSTRTASYEQYF. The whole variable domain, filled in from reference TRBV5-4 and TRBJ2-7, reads ETGVTQSPTHLIKTRGQQVTLRCSSQSGHNTVSWYQQALGQGPQFIFQYYREEENGRGNFPPRFSGLQFPNYSSELNVNALELDDSALYLCASSSTRTASYEQYFGPGTRLTVT.

CDR3 in DNA: TGTGCCAGCAGCCAAGAAAGTCAGTATGGCTACACCTTC. Translation gives CASSQESQYGYTF. The J gene is TRBJ1-2, the V gene TRBV4-2, with D hard to call. The germline CDR1 and CDR2 sequences are LGHNA and YNFKEQ. Between the trimmed V and J ends, which lost 0 bases and 5 bases, there was a span of 7 bases. The CDR3 runs to 13 residues.